These 9 T cell receptor beta chains came from one sample sequenced in a study of CD4 T cells in relation to SARS-CoV-2 and coronaviruses. The method was immunoSEQ multiplex PCR; TCRdb's version includes in-frame clones alone and lacks a portion of them. The table has around 37,000 clones, approximately 83% seen once. The sample was memory CD4+ T cells from PBMCs. These receptors came from an adult with COVID-19.

Only a few counts were recorded for this clone. J is TRBJ2-5 and V is TRBV30; 7 nucleotides match TRBD2. The J segment lost 3 bases and the V segment lost 0 bases, leaving 7 bases of the junction unmatched. CDR3 length: 15 residues. Germline V gene lookup returns CDR1 GTSNPN and CDR2 SVGIG (reference sequence). The chain's CDR3 is CAWSVPGGLKETQYF. The CDR3 nucleotides are TGTGCCTGGAGTGTACCGGGGGGACTCAAAGAGACCCAGTACTTC.

The chain uses TRBV7-7 and TRBJ2-2; 13 positions agree with TRBD2. The germline V gene has CDR1 SSHAT and CDR2 FNYEAQ (reference sequence). The CDR3 consists of 17 residues. The trim removed 5 bases at V and 0 bases at J, leaving 3 bases unmatched. As DNA, the CDR3 is TGTGCCAGCAGCGTACTAGCGGGAGGGGCGAACACCGGGGAGCTGTTTTTT. Protein product: CASSVLAGGANTGELFF.

CDR3 nucleotides: TGTGCCAGCAGTGAAGCGATATGGGGCAGCTATGGCTACACCTTC. This sequence encodes CASSEAIWGSYGYTF. The chain has TRBV2 and TRBJ1-2; D perhaps matches TRBD1 (5 bases). The CDR3 sequence is 15 residues long. Trimming shortened V by 0 bases and J by 4 bases, and 12 bases separated the two germline ends. Looked up from germline, CDR1 is SNHLY and CDR2 is FYNNEI. The whole variable domain, remainder taken from reference TRBV2 and TRBJ1-2, is EPEVTQTPSHQVTQMGQEVILRCVPISNHLYFYWYRQILGQKVEFLVSFYNNEISEKSEIFDDQFSVERPDGSNFTLKIRSTKLEDSAMYFCASSEAIWGSYGYTFGSGTRLTVV.

This sequence joins TRBV5-5 and TRBJ2-7, with TRBD1 matching over 9 bases. CDR3 length: 14 amino acids. Germline CDR1 is SGHKS and CDR2 is YYEKEE (reference sequence). V shed 4 bases, J shed 3 bases, and the junction held 5 bases outside the gene matches. The CDR3 reads CASSRGQGNYEQYF. DNA for the CDR3: TGTGCCAGCAGCCGGGGACAGGGCAACTACGAGCAGTACTTC.

This chain links TRBV6-5 with TRBJ1-4, with TRBD1 as a possible D gene (6 bases). Germline CDR1 is MNHEY and CDR2 is SVGAGI. The CDR3 consists of 15 residues. Trimming cost V 6 bases and J 4 bases, with 15 bases left between them. DNA for the CDR3: TGTGCCAGCAGAGCGTCACAGGGCTATAATGAAAAACTGTTTTTT. It encodes CASRASQGYNEKLFF.

CDR3 loop: CSVAGAGANVLTF. The CDR3 region has the DNA TGCAGCGTAGCGGGAGCCGGGGCCAACGTCCTGACTTTC. The V and J genes are TRBV29-1 and TRBJ2-6, with TRBD2 matching over 8 bases. The V segment lost 6 bases and the J segment 4 bases; nucleotides outside the gene matches: 2. The CDR3 is 13 amino acids. CDR1 SQVTM and CDR2 ANQGSEA come from the germline V gene.

This clone was recorded once. The chain links TRBV7-2 to TRBJ2-7; TRBD2 agrees at 8 bases. Germline V gene sequence: CDR1 SGHTA, CDR2 FQGNSA. The V and J ends lost 3 bases and 2 bases, in that order; junction bases with no gene match: 9. This CDR3 is 16 amino acids long. In DNA form, the CDR3 reads TGTGCCAGCAGCTTTGTAAGCGGGAGTATTCCCTACGAGCAGTACTTC. Encoded protein: CASSFVSGSIPYEQYF. Complete variable domain (other parts from reference TRBV7-2 and TRBJ2-7): GAGVSQSPSNKVTEKGKDVELRCDPISGHTALYWYRQSLGQGLEFLIYFQGNSAPDKSGLPSDRFSAERTGGSVSTLTIQRTQQEDSAVYLCASSFVSGSIPYEQYFGPGTRLTVT.

The chain has TRBV28 and TRBJ2-6; TRBD2 aligns across 13 bases. This CDR3 comprises 22 residues. Germline assignment: CDR1 MDHEN and CDR2 SYDVKM. V lost 3 bases to trimming and J lost 0 bases; unmatched junction nucleotides: 14. As DNA, the CDR3 is TGTGCCAGCAGTTTCCTTTACGGGACTAGCGGGAAACCCTACTCTGGGGCCAACGTCCTGACTTTC. The encoded protein is CASSFLYGTSGKPYSGANVLTF.

This clone was detected only once. The V gene is TRBV7-9, the J gene TRBJ1-1; D is unresolved. This CDR3 contains 11 residues. Trimming shortened V by 2 bases and J by 4 bases, and 2 bases separated the two germline ends. From germline, CDR1 is SEHNR and CDR2 FQNEAQ (reference sequence). CDR3 sequence: CASSLSTEAFF. Here the CDR3 DNA reads TGTGCCAGCAGCTTATCCACTGAAGCTTTCTTT.